This T cell receptor beta chain was sequenced during a study of blood T cell repertoires in COVID-19. This clone was observed once. Germline V CDR1 and CDR2: MNHEY, SMNVEV (reference sequence). The CDR3 is made up of 17 amino acids. J lost 2 bases, V lost 8 bases, and 18 bases had no gene match. In the original analysis: Estimation of nucleated cell counts relied on the amplification of reference gene primers. Sequenced by immunoSEQ multiplex PCR; TCRdb stores in-frame clones only, minus some. V and J calls and clone size follow that table, whereas D and trimming were derived from the DNA. The sample has over 200,000 clones, 80% to 90% seen once. All enrollees were about 18 to 89 years old and from approximately 24 US areas.

The chain carries TRBV27 and TRBJ2-7; 7 bases match TRBD1. The sequenced material came from PBMCs or T cells enriched from blood (not recorded which). The TCR comes from a man between 40 and 49 years old who had recovered from COVID-19. CDR3 bases: TGTGCCAGCCATAAGAGGGGGACAGATGAAAGTACCTACGAGCAGTACTTC. Its protein is CASHKRGTDESTYEQYF.